A selection of T cell receptor beta chains follows, all from one sample in a study of cytomegalovirus exposure and HLA in healthy donors. Clones were read by immunoSEQ multiplex PCR, and TCRdb kept only the in-frame ones, dropping some. The sample has over 200,000 clones, 82% seen once. The material sequenced was PBMCs. These receptors came from a woman between 35 and 50 years old in good health and CMV-seropositive. Both conserved end residues are part of each CDR3.

TRBJ2-1 TRBV10-3 CAISESMAGEYNEQFF
TRBJ2-3 TRBV10-3 CAIRRLAGGADTQYF
TRBJ2-3 TRBV5-1 CASSFGRQGVPDTQYF
TRBJ2-3 TRBV7-2 CASRLGGRPGTDTQYF
TRBJ2-3 TRBV5-8 CASSQSIHTDTQYF
TRBJ2-3 TRBV9 CASSARTSGLSTDTQYF
TRBJ2-5 TRBV7-3 CASSLGTSGRQTQYF
TRBJ2-1 TRBV5-5 CASSAPGLEGNEQFF
TRBJ2-7 TRBV6-5 CASSWIRGARYEQYF
TRBJ1-4 TRBV4-1 CASSQDPVQGLREKLFF
TRBJ2-1 TRBV7-2 CASSLAGGAYNEQFF
TRBJ1-1 TRBV11-2 CASSFGRNTEAFF
TRBJ1-6 TRBV18 CASSAGQGISPLHF
TRBJ2-2 TRBV21-1 CASSSRRVRAGELFF
TRBJ1-5 TRBV19 CASSIWDRVSNQPQHF
TRBJ1-1 TRBV18 CASSYRQAGPMNTEAFF
TRBJ1-5 TRBV5-1 CASSSAGDRKEGVGQPQHF
TRBJ2-1 TRBV5-1 CASSSGDGSYNEQFF
TRBJ1-1 TRBV13 CASRKTGATEAFF
TRBJ2-1 TRBV7-9 CSSSPGTSMDNEQFF
TRBJ2-7 TRBV29-1 CSVVGTGLYEQYF
TRBJ2-7 TRBV11-3 CASSLYRAPTRDEQYF
TRBJ2-3 TRBV9 CASSGPSPISTDTQYF
TRBJ1-6 TRBV7-9 CASSPGDRGRNSPLHF
TRBJ2-1 TRBV6-1 CASSGGGTGLAGGNEQFF
TRBJ1-1 TRBV29-1 CSVGRDYEAFF
TRBJ2-3 TRBV5-4 CASSLALDTQYF
TRBJ2-7 TRBV7-2 CASSLEALQYF
TRBJ1-2 TRBV7-2 CASSQSPGQGSYGYTF
TRBJ2-5 TRBV19 CASSLLQGNLEEQYF
TRBJ1-2 TRBV6-5 CASTPGQGNYGYTF
TRBJ1-4 TRBV9 CASSAGTGQEEKLFF
TRBJ1-5 TRBV7-6 CASSLARDGGNQPQHF
TRBJ1-2 TRBV10-3 CAISDPGQANYGYTF
TRBJ1-2 TRBV2 CASSDRRGADRSYTF
TRBJ2-2 TRBV7-9 CASTGLYAGELFF
TRBJ1-5 TRBV6-4 CASSVTENQPQHF
TRBJ1-2 TRBV2 CASGGQGGYTF
TRBJ2-3 TRBV5-1 CASSLTGTDRTDTQYF
TRBJ2-7 TRBV30 CAWSLVTPYEQYF
TRBJ2-3 TRBV30 CAWSGRQTDTQYF
TRBJ2-5 TRBV7-2 CASSLEAGGPGKTQYF
TRBJ1-5 TRBV29-1 CSVGSTNQPQHF
. TRBV7-3 CASSLPGTYEQYF